This T cell receptor beta chain came from a study of regulatory T cells in long-lasting Graves disease. The time point was: newly diagnosed GD, antithyroid drugs for less than 3 months. PBMC RNA was the source of the TCR library. This clonotype was detected only a few times. Researchers made TCR beta libraries by using iRepertoire HTBI primers and running Arm-PCR on CDR3 regions. TCRdb reanalysed the multiplex PCR reads using MiXCR and keeps one entry per CDR3 protein. The table has about 470,000 distinct CDR3 sequences, around 14% seen once. V trimming: 0 bases; J trimming: 7 bases; junction bases outside the gene matches: 4. Germline V gives CDR1 SGHRS, CDR2 YFSETQ. The CDR3 sequence is 15 residues long. This same sample was also taken into another study, of T cells in Graves' hyperthyroidism and ophthalmopathy. From that report: Patients aged 18 to 65 with hyperthyroidism were newly diagnosed, with duration under 2 months.

The sample here was peripheral blood mononuclear cells (PBMCs), taken at new diagnosis, from a patient treated with antithyroid drugs. This chain uses TRBV5-1 with TRBJ2-1; the match to TRBD2 covers 10 bases. The receptor's source is a woman in her 30s with Graves disease. The CDR3 sequence: CASSLGTSGMNEQFF. For the CDR3, the DNA is TGCGCCAGCAGCTTGGGTACTAGCGGGATGAATGAGCAGTTCTTC.